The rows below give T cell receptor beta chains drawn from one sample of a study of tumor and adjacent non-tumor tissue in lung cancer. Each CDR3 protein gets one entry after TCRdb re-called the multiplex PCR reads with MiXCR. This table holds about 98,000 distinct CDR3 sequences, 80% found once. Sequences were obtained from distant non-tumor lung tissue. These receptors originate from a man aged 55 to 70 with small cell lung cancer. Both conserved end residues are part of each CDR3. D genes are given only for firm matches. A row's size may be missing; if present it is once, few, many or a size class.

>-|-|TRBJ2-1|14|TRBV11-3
CARSWGSSYSELFF
TGTGCCAGGAGCTGGGGGAGCTCCTACAGTGAGCTGTTCTTC
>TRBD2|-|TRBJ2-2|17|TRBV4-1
CASCSRTSGTDAGELFF
TGCGCCAGCTGCTCCCGGACTAGCGGGACGGACGCCGGGGAGCTGTTTTTT
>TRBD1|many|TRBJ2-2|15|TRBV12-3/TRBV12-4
CASRGTGGNTGELFF
TGTGCCAGCAGGGGGACAGGGGGTAACACCGGGGAGCTGTTTTTT
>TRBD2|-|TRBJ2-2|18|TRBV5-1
CASSPLAGGARDTGDLFF
TGCGCCAGCAGCCCTCTGGCGGGGGGAGCGAGGGACACCGGTGACCTGTTTTTT
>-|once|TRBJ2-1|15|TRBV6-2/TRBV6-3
CGSSRAGGPHNEQFF
TGTGGCAGCAGTCGAGCTGGAGGGCCCCACAATGAGCAGTTCTTC
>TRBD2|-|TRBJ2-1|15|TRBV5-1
CASTPSGAVVDEQFF
TGCGCCAGCACCCCTAGCGGGGCAGTTGTGGATGAGCAGTTCTTC
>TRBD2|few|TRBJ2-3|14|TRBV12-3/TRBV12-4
CASSRTRTTDMQYF
TGTGCCAGTAGTCGGACTAGGACGACAGATATGCAGTATTTT
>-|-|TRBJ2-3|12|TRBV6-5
CASSSSVDAQYF
TGTGCCAGCAGTTCCAGTGTAGATGCGCAGTATTTT
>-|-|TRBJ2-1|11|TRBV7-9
CASGASVEQFF
TGTGCCAGCGGTGCTAGCGTTGAGCAGTTCTTC
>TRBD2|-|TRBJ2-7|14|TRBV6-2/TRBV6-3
CAGKIAGVPMEQYF
TGTGCCGGCAAGATAGCGGGAGTACCTATGGAGCAGTACTTC
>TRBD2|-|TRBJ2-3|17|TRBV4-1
CASSQETAGASRDTQYF
TGCGCAAGCAGCCAAGAGACGGCGGGAGCCTCCAGAGATACGCAGTATTTT
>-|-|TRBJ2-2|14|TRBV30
CAWSVSTNTGELFF
TGCGCCTGGAGTGTGAGCACCAACACCGGGGAACTGTTTTTT
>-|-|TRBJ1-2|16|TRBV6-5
CVRSYVTGAGAYGYTF
TGTGTTAGGAGTTACGTAACCGGGGCAGGGGCCTATGGCTACACCTTC
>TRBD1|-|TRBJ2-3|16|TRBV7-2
CASSPVQGASNQPQYF
TGTGCCAGCAGCCCGGTACAGGGGGCTAGCAATCAGCCCCAGTATTTT
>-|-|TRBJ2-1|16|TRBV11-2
CASSLMEVATPNEQFF
TGTGCCAGCAGCTTAATGGAGGTGGCCACGCCCAATGAGCAGTTCTTC
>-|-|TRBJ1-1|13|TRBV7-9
CATSNGGVTEAFF
TGTGCCACCAGCAATGGGGGCGTCACTGAAGCTTTCTTT
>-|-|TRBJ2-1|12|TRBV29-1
CSFTGDANEQFF
TGCAGCTTTACAGGCGATGCCAATGAGCAGTTCTTC
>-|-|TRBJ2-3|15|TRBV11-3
CARSPSSGGTGTQYF
TGTGCCAGGAGCCCCTCTTCCGGGGGGACAGGTACGCAGTATTTT
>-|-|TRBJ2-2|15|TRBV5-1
CACSLRSTGTGELFF
TGCGCCTGCAGCTTGAGGTCAACGGGGACCGGGGAGCTGTTTTTT
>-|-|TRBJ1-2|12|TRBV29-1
CIVGGNIYGYTF
TGCATCGTCGGTGGGAACATCTATGGCTACACCTTC
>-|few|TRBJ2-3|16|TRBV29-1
CSVASWRASFADTQYF
TGCAGCGTTGCGAGTTGGAGGGCCTCCTTTGCTGATACGCAGTATTTT
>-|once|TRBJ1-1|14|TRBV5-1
CASSLGWGYTEAFF
TGCGCCAGCAGCTTGGGTTGGGGTTACACTGAAGCTTTCTTT
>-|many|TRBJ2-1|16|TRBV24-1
CATSDPDRSPGYEQFF
TGTGCCACCAGTGACCCCGACAGGTCACCTGGGTATGAGCAGTTCTTC
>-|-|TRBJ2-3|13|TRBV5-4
CVSSPWGIDTQYF
TGTGTCAGCAGCCCGTGGGGCATAGATACGCAGTATTTT
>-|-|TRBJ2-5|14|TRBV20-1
CSAQGGRELDTQYF
TGCAGTGCCCAGGGGGGGCGGGAGTTGGATACCCAGTACTTC
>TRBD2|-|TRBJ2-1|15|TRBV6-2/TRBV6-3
CASSRAGRPHNEQFF
TGTGCCAGCAGTCGAGCGGGAAGACCCCACAATGAGCAGTTCTTC
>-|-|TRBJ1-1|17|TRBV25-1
CASSMVLVRGRSTEAFF
TGTGCCAGCAGTATGGTATTAGTTCGGGGAAGATCCACTGAAGCTTTCTTT
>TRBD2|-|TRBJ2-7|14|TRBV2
CASSSGGNGRREYF
TGTGCCTCCTCCTCTGGGGGTAACGGGAGGAGAGAGTACTTC
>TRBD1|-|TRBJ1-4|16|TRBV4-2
CASNQTDRRANEKLCF
TGTGCCAGCAACCAAACGGACAGGCGGGCTAATGAAAAACTGTGTTTT
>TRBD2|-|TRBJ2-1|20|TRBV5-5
CASRPGTSGTLLCRENELSF
TGTGCCAGCAGGCCTGGGACTAGCGGAACCCTTTTGTGCCGGGAGAATGAGCTGTCCTTC
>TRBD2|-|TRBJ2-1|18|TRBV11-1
CTSSSESRTSRSGNEQFF
TGTACCAGCAGCTCAGAATCGAGGACTAGCAGGAGTGGTAATGAACAGTTCTTC
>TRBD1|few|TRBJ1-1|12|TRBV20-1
CSATGGAIEVFF
TGCAGTGCTACAGGGGGCGCGATTGAAGTTTTCTTT
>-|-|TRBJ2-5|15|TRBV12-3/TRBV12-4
CASGLYSGGQETHYF
TGTGCCAGCGGTCTCTATAGCGGAGGACAAGAGACCCATTACTTC
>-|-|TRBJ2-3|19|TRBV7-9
CARSLTRPPFQRATDTQYF
TGTGCCAGGAGCTTAACGCGGCCCCCCTTTCAGCGGGCCACAGATACGCAGTATTTT
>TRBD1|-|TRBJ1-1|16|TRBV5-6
CASSLVSGTANTDAFF
TGTGCCAGCAGCTTGGTCTCAGGGACAGCGAACACTGATGCTTTCTTT
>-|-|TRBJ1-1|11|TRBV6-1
CASNAWDEAFF
TGTGCCAGCAATGCCTGGGATGAAGCTTTCTTT
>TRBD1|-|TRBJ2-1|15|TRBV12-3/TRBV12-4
CASSKIGGSWVEQFF
TGTGCCAGCAGCAAGATAGGGGGCTCATGGGTTGAGCAGTTCTTC
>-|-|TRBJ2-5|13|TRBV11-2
CVSSLGEKGTEYF
TGTGTCAGCAGCTTAGGAGAGAAAGGGACCGAGTACTTC
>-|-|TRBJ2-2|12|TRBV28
CASTLKMGELFF
TGTGCCAGCACCCTGAAAATGGGGGAGCTGTTTTTT
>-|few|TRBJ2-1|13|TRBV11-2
CASSLEGYGEQFF
TGTGCCAGCAGCTTGGAGGGATACGGTGAGCAGTTCTTC
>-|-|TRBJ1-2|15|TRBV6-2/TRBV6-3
CASIVSGAPNYGYAF
TGTGCCAGCATTGTCTCAGGGGCGCCTAACTATGGCTACGCATTC
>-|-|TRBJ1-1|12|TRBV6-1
CTSMPSNTETFF
TGTACCAGCATGCCATCGAACACTGAAACTTTCTTT